This T cell receptor beta chain was identified in a study of CD4 T cells in relation to SARS-CoV-2 and coronaviruses. Study-wide background: TCR beta CDR3s were sequenced after 10-day antigen culture of PBMCs. Regarding the study as a whole: Crossreactive clones expanded significantly less to SARS-CoV-2 than monoreactive clones. About 65% of donors had memory CD4+ clonotypes crossrecognizing SARS-CoV-2 and common cold coronavirus spike.

Before the COVID-19 pandemic, during about 2011-2019, CD4+ T cells were taken from unexposed donors. The cells were cultured for 10 days before CD4+ T cells were isolated. Testing used SARS-CoV-2 S/N and four cold-coronavirus spikes on unexposed-donor CD4+ T cells, cells permitting. A word on this clone: What it recognizes is unknown.

Profiling relied on immunoSEQ multiplex PCR, and the TCRdb table lists in-frame clones only, not all of them. The table records 15,000 to 20,000 clones, approximately 82% of them present only once. Germline values: CDR1 SNHLY, CDR2 FYNNEI. The CDR3 consists of 13 residues. The V gene lost 3 bases and the J gene lost 8 bases, with 13 bases spanning the gap. This sequence joins TRBV2 and TRBJ1-2; D remains ambiguous. What was sequenced was CD4+ T cells from PBMCs, cultured in vitro. This TCR was sampled from a human donor in good health. This CDR3 reads CASSDGWQKGYTF. The CDR3 DNA follows: TGTGCCAGCAGTGATGGGTGGCAGAAAGGCTACACCTTC.